The rows below give T cell receptor beta chains drawn from one sample of a study of T cells after yellow fever vaccination. TCRdb re-called the 5' RACE reads with MiXCR, one entry per CDR3 protein. The table has 500,000 to 650,000 distinct CDR3 sequences, 9% to 15% seen once. The source was PBMCs, collected on the day of the yellow fever booster vaccination. The receptor set was obtained from a young man who received the YFV17D yellow fever vaccine. CDR3s include the opening cysteine and the closing phenylalanine or tryptophan. A D gene is named only where the DNA matches it firmly. Size is omitted from some rows. Given values are once, few, many or a class for expanded clones.

V gene	D gene	J gene	clone size	CDR3 protein	CDR3 DNA
TRBV20-1	-	TRBJ2-2	once	CSALTGETGELFF	TGCAGTGCCTTGACAGGCGAGACCGGGGAGCTGTTTTTT
TRBV20-1	TRBD2	TRBJ2-5	few	CSAPRTSGSSETQYF	TGCAGTGCTCCAAGGACTAGCGGGAGCTCAGAGACCCAGTACTTC
TRBV9	-	TRBJ2-5	-	CASSRGAPETQYF	TGTGCCAGCAGCAGAGGCGCCCCAGAGACCCAGTACTTC
TRBV29-1	TRBD2	TRBJ2-1	few	CSVRAGNEQFF	TGCAGCGTTAGAGCGGGAAATGAGCAGTTCTTC
TRBV2	-	TRBJ1-5	few	CASSEDFEYQPQHF	TGTGCCAGCAGTGAAGATTTCGAGTACCAGCCCCAGCATTTT
TRBV30	-	TRBJ1-6	-	CAWTGRLAYNSPLHF	TGTGCCTGGACCGGAAGGCTCGCCTATAATTCACCCCTCCACTTT
TRBV5-1	-	TRBJ2-1	-	CASKGEDRTNNEQFF	TGCGCCAGCAAAGGGGAAGACAGAACGAACAATGAGCAGTTCTTC
TRBV19	TRBD1	TRBJ2-1	few	CASSPLGTGSYNEQFF	TGTGCCAGTAGCCCGCTCGGGACAGGGTCCTACAATGAGCAGTTCTTC
TRBV7-2	TRBD2	TRBJ2-2	-	CASYAGGAGTGELFF	TGTGCCAGTTACGCGGGAGGAGCGGGCACCGGGGAGCTGTTTTTT
TRBV4-1	-	TRBJ1-1	-	CASSQTGGTPEAFF	TGCGCCAGCAGCCAAACCGGGGGGACCCCTGAAGCTTTCTTT
TRBV18	-	TRBJ2-7	-	CASSNRRNSEQYF	TGTGCCAGCTCAAACAGGAGGAATTCCGAGCAGTACTTC
TRBV29-1	-	TRBJ2-1	few	CSVITGIWSDEQFF	TGCAGCGTGATAACAGGGATTTGGAGCGATGAGCAGTTCTTC
TRBV29-1	-	TRBJ2-5	-	CSVDPGTQYF	TGCAGCGTTGACCCAGGGACCCAGTACTTC
TRBV7-2	-	TRBJ2-7	-	CASSLVASGVSPYEQYF	TGTGCCAGCAGCTTAGTCGCGTCGGGGGTTTCCCCCTACGAGCAGTACTTC
TRBV7-9	-	TRBJ2-7	many	CASSFPPDYEQYF	TGTGCCAGCAGCTTCCCACCCGACTACGAGCAGTACTTC
TRBV5-6	-	TRBJ1-3	few	CASSSVDRGNTIYF	TGTGCCAGCAGCTCCGTGGACCGAGGAAACACCATATATTTT
TRBV20-1	-	TRBJ1-1	few	CSFVPHPLNTEAFF	TGCAGTTTCGTGCCACACCCCTTGAACACTGAAGCTTTCTTT